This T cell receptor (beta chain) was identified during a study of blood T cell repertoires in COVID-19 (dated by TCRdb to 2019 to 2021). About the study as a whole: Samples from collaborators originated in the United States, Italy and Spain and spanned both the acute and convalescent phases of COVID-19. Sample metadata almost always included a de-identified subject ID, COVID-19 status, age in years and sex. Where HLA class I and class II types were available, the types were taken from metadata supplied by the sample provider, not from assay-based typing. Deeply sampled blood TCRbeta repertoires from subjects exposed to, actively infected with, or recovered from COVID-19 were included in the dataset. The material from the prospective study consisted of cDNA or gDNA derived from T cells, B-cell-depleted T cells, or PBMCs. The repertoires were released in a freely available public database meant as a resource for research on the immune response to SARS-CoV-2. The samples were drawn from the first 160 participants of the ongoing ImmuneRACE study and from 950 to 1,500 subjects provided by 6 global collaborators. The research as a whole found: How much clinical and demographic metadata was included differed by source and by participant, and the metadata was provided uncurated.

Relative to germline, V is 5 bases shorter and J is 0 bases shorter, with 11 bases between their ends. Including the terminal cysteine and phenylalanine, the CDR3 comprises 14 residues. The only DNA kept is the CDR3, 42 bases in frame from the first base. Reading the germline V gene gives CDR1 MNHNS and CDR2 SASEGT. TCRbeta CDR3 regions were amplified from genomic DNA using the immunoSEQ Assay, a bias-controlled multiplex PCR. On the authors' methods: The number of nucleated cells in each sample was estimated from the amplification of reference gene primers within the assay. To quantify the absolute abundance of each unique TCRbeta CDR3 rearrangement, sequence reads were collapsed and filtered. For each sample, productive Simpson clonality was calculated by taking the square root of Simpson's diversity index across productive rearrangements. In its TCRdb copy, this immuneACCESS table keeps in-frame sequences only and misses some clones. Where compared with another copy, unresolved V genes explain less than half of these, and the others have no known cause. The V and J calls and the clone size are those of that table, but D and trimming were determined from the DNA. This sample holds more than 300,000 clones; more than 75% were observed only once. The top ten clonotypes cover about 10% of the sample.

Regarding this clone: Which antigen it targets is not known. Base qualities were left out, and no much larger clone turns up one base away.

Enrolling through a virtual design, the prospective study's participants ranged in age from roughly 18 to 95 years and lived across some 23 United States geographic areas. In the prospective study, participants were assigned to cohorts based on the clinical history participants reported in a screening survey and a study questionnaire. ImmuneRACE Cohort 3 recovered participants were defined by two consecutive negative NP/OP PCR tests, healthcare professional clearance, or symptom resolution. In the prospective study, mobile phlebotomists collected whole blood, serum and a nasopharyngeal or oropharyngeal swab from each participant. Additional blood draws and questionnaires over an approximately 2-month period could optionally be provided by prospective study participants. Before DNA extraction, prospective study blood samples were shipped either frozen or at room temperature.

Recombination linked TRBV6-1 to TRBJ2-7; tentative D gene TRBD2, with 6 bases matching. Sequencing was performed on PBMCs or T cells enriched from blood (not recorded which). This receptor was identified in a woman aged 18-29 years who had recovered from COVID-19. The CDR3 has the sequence CASSTRESSYEQYF. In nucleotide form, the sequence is TGTGCCAGCAGTACTCGGGAGAGCTCCTACGAGCAGTACTTC.